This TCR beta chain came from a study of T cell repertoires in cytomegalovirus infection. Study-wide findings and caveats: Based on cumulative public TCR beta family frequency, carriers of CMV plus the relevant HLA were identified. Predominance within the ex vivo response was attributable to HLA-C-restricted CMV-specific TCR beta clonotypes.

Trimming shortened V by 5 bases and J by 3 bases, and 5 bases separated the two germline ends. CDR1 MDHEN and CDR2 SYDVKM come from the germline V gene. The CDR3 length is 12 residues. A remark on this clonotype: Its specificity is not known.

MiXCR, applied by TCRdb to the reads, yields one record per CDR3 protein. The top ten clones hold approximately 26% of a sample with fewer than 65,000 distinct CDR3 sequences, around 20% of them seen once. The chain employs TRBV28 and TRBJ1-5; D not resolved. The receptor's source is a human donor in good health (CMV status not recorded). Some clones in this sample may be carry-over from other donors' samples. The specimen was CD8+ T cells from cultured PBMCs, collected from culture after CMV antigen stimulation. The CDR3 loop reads CASSPDNQPQHF. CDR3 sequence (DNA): TGTGCCAGCAGTCCAGACAATCAGCCCCAGCATTTT.